One sample yielded the 10 T cell receptor beta chains listed below, sequenced in a study of blood T cell repertoires in COVID-19. The data were produced by immunoSEQ multiplex PCR, yet TCRdb's version contains in-frame clones alone and is incomplete. The data contain a few hundred thousand clones, around 90% of them singletons. Sequencing used peripheral blood. The source of these receptors is a woman between 40 and 50 years old with COVID-19, enrolled during active disease.

The CDR3 nucleotides read TGTGCCAGCAGCCGGACAGGGGCCTCCTACGAGCAGTACTTC. Its translation is CASSRTGASYEQYF. The chain combines TRBV3-1 (or the pseudogene TRBV3-2) with TRBJ2-7; 9 bases agree with TRBD1. This CDR3 contains 14 residues. V shed 4 bases, J shed 0 bases, and the junction held 1 base outside the gene matches. Per germline, CDR1 LGHDT and CDR2 YNNKEL (reference sequence).

The rearrangement links TRBV27 to TRBJ2-3; 9 nucleotides align to TRBD2. Unmatched junction bases numbered 13, after V lost 5 bases and J lost 7 bases. Germline V lookup: CDR1 MNHEY, CDR2 SMNVEV (reference sequence). The CDR3 is 16 residues long. CDR3 DNA sequence: TGTGCCAGCAGTCCCTCGAGTGGACTAGCGCTGAATACGCAGTATTTT. Translating it yields CASSPSSGLALNTQYF.

The V call is TRBV4-1, the J call TRBJ2-7; TRBD1 aligns across 7 bases. Germline V gene data show CDR1 as MGHRA and CDR2 as YSYEKL. Losses at the gene ends were 1 base for V and 1 base for J; bases not matched to a gene: 4. The length of the CDR3 is 15 residues. CDR3 region: CASSQGYRGSYEQYF. CDR3 nucleotide sequence: TGCGCCAGCAGCCAAGGTTACAGGGGTTCCTACGAGCAGTACTTC.

The V gene is TRBV28, the J gene TRBJ2-2; D gene uncertain. V lost 6 bases, J lost 4 bases, and 18 bases lay in between. The CDR3 loop spans 16 amino acids. Looked up from germline, CDR1 is MDHEN and CDR2 is SYDVKM. The CDR3 protein is CASRSFFFSGTGELFF. The CDR3 region has the DNA TGTGCCAGCAGATCCTTTTTTTTCTCGGGCACCGGGGAGCTGTTTTTT.

The V call is TRBV5-1, the J call TRBJ2-5, with 9 bases fitting TRBD1. Germline V gene data show CDR1 as SGHRS and CDR2 as YFSETQ. The V and J ends lost 6 bases and 4 bases, in that order; junction bases with no gene match: 16. This CDR3 has 17 amino acids. The CDR3 coding sequence is TGCGCCAGCAACGGGAGACAGGGGGAGGGGTCCGGAGAGACCCAGTACTTC. It specifies CASNGRQGEGSGETQYF.

This clone showed up just once. The chain carries TRBV11-1 and TRBJ2-7; maybe TRBD2 (5 bases). The V end was cut by 1 base, the J end by 2 bases, with 12 bases between. The CDR3 is 15 amino acids. Germline V lookup: CDR1 SGHAT, CDR2 FQDESV (reference sequence). In nucleotides, the CDR3 is TGTGCCAGCAGCTTAGGGACGGGAAGAACCTACGAGCAGTACTTC. Translating it yields CASSLGTGRTYEQYF.

V usage is TRBV28 and J usage is TRBJ2-1; possibly TRBD1 for D (5 bases). V lost 3 bases and J 6 bases, leaving 24 bases between the germline ends. The CDR3 runs 18 residues. The germline V gene has CDR1 MDHEN and CDR2 SYDVKM. The DNA of the CDR3 is TGTGCCAGCAGTTTTTCTCTACTCAAACATGACAGTATCAATGAGCAGTTCTTC. It yields the protein CASSFSLLKHDSINEQFF.

This sequence joins TRBV6-6 and TRBJ1-5, with TRBD1 matching over 10 bases. The CDR3 totals 13 residues. Germline values: CDR1 MNHNY, CDR2 SVGAGI (reference sequence). The V and J ends lost 10 bases and 10 bases, in that order; junction bases with no gene match: 10. CDR3 sequence reads: CATRHGQGGPQHF. CDR3 nucleotide sequence: TGTGCCACACGTCACGGACAGGGGGGACCCCAGCATTTT.

DNA for the CDR3: TGTGCCACCAGCGGAACAGGGGGCGCCTGGACTGAAGCTTTCTTT. This encodes CATSGTGGAWTEAFF. The V gene is TRBV15, the J gene TRBJ1-1; 9 bases agree with TRBD1. The CDR3 is made up of 15 amino acids. Trimming took 5 bases from V and 5 from J; bases not matched to a gene: 9. The V gene's germline CDR1 is LNHNV and CDR2 YYDKDF (reference sequence).

The genes are TRBV12-5 and TRBJ2-4; D may be TRBD1 (6 bases). V lost 7 bases to trimming and J lost 6 bases, with 16 bases between them. There are 14 residues in the CDR3. Germline lookup yields CDR1 LGHNT and CDR2 FRNRAP. The CDR3 protein is CASARAVRGNIQYF. CDR3 nucleotide sequence: TGTGCTAGTGCCCGAGCGGTCAGGGGAAACATTCAGTACTTC.